This T cell receptor (beta chain) was recovered during a study of T cell responses to AZD1222 COVID-19 vaccine. The study, taken as a whole, reports: Vaccine-associated CD4 TCRs ranged over spike, dominating at 160-218 and 743-854. Among AZD1222 vaccinees, only six or seven were seropositive at baseline. White British ancestry dominated among donors, who included more females, and clonal diversity was possibly underestimated.

Some clones are missing from TCRdb's copy, which holds only in-frame ones; the method was immunoSEQ multiplex PCR. The table has 150,000 or so clones, 92% seen once; the top ten hold around 3.3%. The study pooled second doses at about 4 or about 12 weeks. As for this clone: Its antigen is still unknown.

This CDR3 is built from 16 residues. Germline values: CDR1 LGHNA, CDR2 YNFKEQ. The junction had 5 bases not matched to a gene; V was cut back by 1 base and J by 0 bases. The sequencing used peripheral blood, collected 28 days after the second AZD1222 dose. The chain joins TRBV4-2 to TRBJ1-1; 7 positions match TRBD1. The sequence was collected from an adult who received the AZD1222 COVID-19 vaccine. CDR3 protein: CASSQVGRGMNTEAFF. As DNA, the CDR3 is TGTGCCAGCAGCCAAGTGGGCAGGGGGATGAACACTGAAGCTTTCTTT.